The 32 T cell receptor beta chains below all came from one sample that was sequenced in a study of CXCR3-negative and CXCR3-positive naive CD8 T cells. TRB cDNA libraries were made by UMI-labeled 5' RACE. TCRdb reworked the 5' RACE reads into one entry per CDR3 protein, no DNA. The sample has 46,000 or so distinct CDR3 sequences. The sequenced sample consisted of naive CXCR3- CD8+ T cells from blood. Documented subset: CD45RO-CCR7+CD27+CD95- naive CD8+ T cells lacking CXCR3 (TNR3-). These receptors were taken from a human donor in good health. Some clones in this sample may be carry-over from other donors' samples.

The chain combines TRBV10-1 with TRBJ2-5; TCRdb's D call, TRBD1, is unchecked because there is no DNA. The CDR3 loop spans 13 amino acids. Germline assignment: CDR1 WNHNN and CDR2 SYGVQD (reference sequence). The CDR3 loop reads CASSNVPKETQYF.

The chain is built from TRBV2 and TRBJ2-4; TCRdb picks TRBD2, but there is no DNA to check that call. This CDR3 has 16 amino acids. Germline CDR1 is SNHLY and CDR2 is FYNNEI. CDR3 loop: CASTLSGLAGGDIQYF. Filled out from reference TRBV2 and TRBJ2-4, the complete variable domain reads EPEVTQTPSHQVTQMGQEVILRCVPISNHLYFYWYRQILGQKVEFLVSFYNNEISEKSEIFDDQFSVERPDGSNFTLKIRSTKLEDSAMYFCASTLSGLAGGDIQYFGAGTRLSVL.

The V and J genes are TRBV29-1 and TRBJ1-1. The CDR3 contains 11 residues. Germline-derived CDR1 and CDR2 are SQVTM and ANQGSEA. CDR3 region: CSVEENTEAFF.

The V gene is TRBV28, the J gene TRBJ2-7; TCRdb's D call, TRBD2, is unchecked because there is no DNA. The CDR3 is 13 residues long. The germline V gene encodes CDR1 MDHEN and CDR2 SYDVKM. CDR3 sequence: CASSDGEGPEQYF.

The V gene is TRBV28, the J gene TRBJ2-2; lacking DNA, the TRBD1 call made by TCRdb goes unchecked. Germline values: CDR1 MDHEN, CDR2 SYDVKM. The CDR3 runs 15 residues. The CDR3 sequence: CASNSWDAYTGELFF.

The chain couples TRBV9 to TRBJ2-7. This CDR3 is built from 15 residues. The germline gives CDR1 SGDLS, CDR2 YYNGEE. This chain's CDR3 is CASSVGRSTSYEQYF.

The chain employs TRBV5-5 and TRBJ2-2; the TRBD2 assignment by TCRdb is unverifiable without DNA. The CDR3 totals 15 residues. Germline V gene data show CDR1 as SGHKS and CDR2 as YYEKEE (reference sequence). The CDR3 region is CASSLVADNTGELFF. Based on the CDR3 plus reference TRBV5-5 and TRBJ2-2, the full variable domain is DAGVTQSPTHLIKTRGQQVTLRCSPISGHKSVSWYQQVLGQGPQFIFQYYEKEERGRGNFPDRFSARQFPNYSSELNVNALLLGDSALYLCASSLVADNTGELFFGEGSRLTVL.

The genes are TRBV27 and TRBJ1-5; TCRdb designates TRBD1, a call that cannot be tested without DNA. The CDR3 has 13 residues. CDR1 and CDR2 from the germline V gene are MNHEY and SMNVEV (reference sequence). The CDR3: CASRPGPNQPQHF.

The chain couples TRBV29-1 to TRBJ2-3; lacking DNA, the TRBD1 call made by TCRdb goes unchecked. Germline V lookup: CDR1 SQVTM, CDR2 ANQGSEA. The CDR3 is 14 amino acids. This CDR3 is CSPDQGQSTDTQYF.

The V and J genes are TRBV29-1 and TRBJ2-7. Germline CDR1 SQVTM, CDR2 ANQGSEA. This CDR3 comprises 12 residues. The CDR3 here is CSVLIPSYEQYF.

The J gene is TRBJ1-1, the V gene TRBV7-9; TCRdb outputs TRBD1, but without DNA this stays unchecked. The CDR3 loop spans 13 amino acids. Germline V CDR1 and CDR2: SEHNR, FQNEAQ (reference sequence). This CDR3 reads CASDQGAQTEAFF.

This chain links TRBV3-1 with TRBJ2-5. The CDR3 is 15 amino acids. The germline V gene has CDR1 LGHDT and CDR2 YNNKEL (reference sequence). The CDR3 sequence: CASSQGGTLIETQYF.

The chain links TRBV10-3 to TRBJ2-3; lacking DNA, the TRBD1 call made by TCRdb goes unchecked. The germline CDR1 and CDR2 sequences are ENHRY and SYGVKD. This CDR3 spans 13 amino acids. CDR3 amino acids: CAITNGGTDTQYF.

The chain carries TRBV14 and TRBJ2-7; TCRdb gives TRBD1 as the D gene, but with no DNA this cannot be confirmed. CDR3 length: 17 amino acids. CDR1 is SGHDN and CDR2 is FVKESK in the germline V gene. This CDR3 reads CASSQDPSGTGTYEQYF.

The V call is TRBV5-1, the J call TRBJ2-2. Germline V gene sequence: CDR1 SGHRS, CDR2 YFSETQ. The CDR3 extends over 14 amino acids. The CDR3 region is CASSLADSTGELFF.

This sequence joins TRBV18 and TRBJ2-1; TCRdb returns TRBD1, unconfirmable since there is no DNA. In germline, CDR1 is KGHSH, CDR2 LQKENI. The CDR3 is 13 amino acids. The CDR3 sequence is CASSPYPGNEQFF.

CDR3: CASSLVGTSYEQYF. The V and J genes are TRBV5-1 and TRBJ2-7. Per the germline V gene, CDR1 is SGHRS and CDR2 is YFSETQ. The CDR3 spans 14 residues.

J is TRBJ2-1 and V is TRBV7-3; the TCRdb D gene call, TRBD2, has no DNA to confirm it. This CDR3 spans 14 amino acids. Per germline, CDR1 SGHTA and CDR2 FQGTGA. The CDR3 is CASSHGTSQHEQFF.

The genes are TRBV7-9 and TRBJ2-5; TCRdb proposes TRBD1, but this gene call is untestable without DNA. Germline V gene sequence: CDR1 SEHNR, CDR2 FQNEAQ (reference sequence). The CDR3 consists of 14 residues. The CDR3 sequence is CASSSWAGQETQYF.

The J gene is TRBJ2-7, the V gene TRBV20-1; TCRdb indicates TRBD1, and absent DNA this call remains unverified. Germline V lookup: CDR1 DFQATT, CDR2 SNEGSKA (reference sequence). This CDR3 contains 16 residues. The CDR3 reads CSARGLGGQKFYEQYF.

The rearrangement links TRBV29-1 to TRBJ2-1. Per the germline V gene, CDR1 is SQVTM and CDR2 is ANQGSEA. CDR3 length equals 15 residues. The CDR3 reads CSVETAGSSYNEQFF.

The chain joins TRBV3-1 to TRBJ1-5; the D call of TRBD1 rests on TCRdb alone, since no DNA is present to check it. There are 14 residues in the CDR3. The germline gives CDR1 LGHDT, CDR2 YNNKEL (reference sequence). CDR3: CASSRQGSNQPQHF.

The chain joins TRBV5-1 to TRBJ1-4. Per the germline V gene, CDR1 is SGHRS and CDR2 is YFSETQ. The CDR3 loop spans 13 amino acids. CDR3 residues: CASSSRENEKLFF.

The chain couples TRBV28 to TRBJ2-4; as DNA is missing, the TRBD1 call by TCRdb cannot be tested. Germline V gene data show CDR1 as MDHEN and CDR2 as SYDVKM. The CDR3 loop spans 18 amino acids. CDR3 amino acids: CASSSLIGVAANKNIQYF.

V and J are TRBV28 and TRBJ1-2; TCRdb returns TRBD1, unconfirmable since there is no DNA. In germline, CDR1 is MDHEN, CDR2 SYDVKM. The CDR3 is made up of 14 amino acids. The CDR3 is CASSFVRGNYGYTF.

The CDR3 here is CSAMSRGPYEQYF. This chain uses TRBV20-1 with TRBJ2-7; TCRdb outputs TRBD1, but without DNA this stays unchecked. The CDR3 consists of 13 residues. CDR1 and CDR2 from the germline V gene are DFQATT and SNEGSKA (reference sequence).

The chain carries TRBV20-1 and TRBJ1-1. This CDR3 is built from 12 residues. Germline V gene data show CDR1 as DFQATT and CDR2 as SNEGSKA (reference sequence). The CDR3 spells CSARESDTEAFF.

The chain recombines TRBV4-3 with TRBJ1-1; TCRdb's assignment of TRBD1 cannot be checked, as there is no DNA. The germline gives CDR1 LGHNA, CDR2 YSLEER. The CDR3 covers 15 residues. CDR3 protein: CASKRGARMNTEAFF.

This chain links TRBV12-3 or TRBV12-4 with TRBJ2-5; TCRdb's D call of TRBD1 is untestable without DNA. CDR3 size: 15 residues. The CDR3 sequence is CASSYRQGRQETQYF.

V is TRBV20-1 and J is TRBJ2-7; checking the TCRdb D call of TRBD2 is not possible without DNA. The CDR3 extends over 15 amino acids. The germline V gene has CDR1 DFQATT and CDR2 SNEGSKA (reference sequence). The CDR3 here is CSARDQGGISYEQYF.

V is TRBV9 and J is TRBJ1-1; TCRdb's D call of TRBD1 is untestable without DNA. Germline-derived CDR1 and CDR2 are SGDLS and YYNGEE. The CDR3 has 13 amino acids. CDR3 sequence: CASSVNRGTEAFF.

This chain links TRBV6-2 or TRBV6-3 with TRBJ2-1; TCRdb outputs TRBD2, but without DNA this stays unchecked. The CDR3 is 17 amino acids. Germline lookup yields CDR1 MNHEY and CDR2 SVGEGT. CDR3 loop: CASSPGTSGGAGDEQFF.